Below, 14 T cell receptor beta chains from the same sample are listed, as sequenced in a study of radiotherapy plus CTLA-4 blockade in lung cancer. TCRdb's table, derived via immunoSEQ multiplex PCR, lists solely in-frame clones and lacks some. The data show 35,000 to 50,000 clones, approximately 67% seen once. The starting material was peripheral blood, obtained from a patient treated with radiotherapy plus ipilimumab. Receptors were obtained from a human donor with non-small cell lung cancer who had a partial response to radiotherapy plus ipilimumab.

CDR3 sequence: CASSQTGTSGNNEQFF. CDR3 DNA sequence: TGCGCCAGCAGCCAAACCGGGACTAGCGGGAATAATGAGCAGTTCTTC. The chain is built from TRBV5-1 and TRBJ2-1, with 13 bases fitting TRBD2. The germline CDR1 and CDR2 sequences are SGHRS and YFSETQ. The CDR3 is 16 residues long. With V trimmed by 4 bases and J by 7 bases, 8 bases remained unmatched. Together with reference TRBV5-1 and TRBJ2-1, the CDR3 gives the full variable domain: KAGVTQTPRYLIKTRGQQVTLSCSPISGHRSVSWYQQTPGQGLQFLFEYFSETQRNKGNFPGRFSGRQFSNSRSEMNVSTLELGDSALYLCASSQTGTSGNNEQFFGPGTRLTVL.

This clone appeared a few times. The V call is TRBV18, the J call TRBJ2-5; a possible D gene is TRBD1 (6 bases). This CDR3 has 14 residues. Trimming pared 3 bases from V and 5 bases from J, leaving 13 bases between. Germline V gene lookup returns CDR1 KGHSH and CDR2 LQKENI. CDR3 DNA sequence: TGTGCCAGCTCACCCGACAGGCAAGCCGAGACCCAGTACTTC. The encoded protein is CASSPDRQAETQYF.

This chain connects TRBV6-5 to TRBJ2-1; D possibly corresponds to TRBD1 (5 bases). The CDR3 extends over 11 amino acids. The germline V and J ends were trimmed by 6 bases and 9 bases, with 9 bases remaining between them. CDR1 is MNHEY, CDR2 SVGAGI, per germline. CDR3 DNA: TGTGCCAGCAGAGGGGTTGGTGAGCAGTTCTTC. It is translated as CASRGVGEQFF.

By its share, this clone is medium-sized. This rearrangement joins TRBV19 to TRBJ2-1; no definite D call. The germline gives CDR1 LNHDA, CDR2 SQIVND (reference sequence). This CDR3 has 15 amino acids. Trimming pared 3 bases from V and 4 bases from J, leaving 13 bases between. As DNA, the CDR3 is TGTGCCAGTAGTATGTACTCCGTCGATTACAATGAGCAGTTCTTC. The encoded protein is CASSMYSVDYNEQFF.

In DNA form, the CDR3 reads TGTGCCAGCAGCTTAGTACGGGAAGCTTTCTTT. Its translation: CASSLVREAFF. V is TRBV7-9 and J is TRBJ1-1; no definite D call. Germline CDR1 and CDR2: SEHNR and FQNEAQ (reference sequence). V was pared by 1 base and J by 8 bases, with 5 bases between. The CDR3 has 11 amino acids.

The CDR3 DNA is TGTGCCAGTAGTCCTGACAGGGGGCATGGCTACACCTTC. Translated, it gives CASSPDRGHGYTF. The chain couples TRBV19 to TRBJ1-2, with 10 bases matching TRBD1. The CDR3 extends over 13 amino acids. Germline values: CDR1 LNHDA, CDR2 SQIVND (reference sequence). With V trimmed by 5 bases and J by 6 bases, 3 bases remained unmatched.

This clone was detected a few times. CDR3: CASSSWGNNQPQHF. CDR3 nucleotides: TGTGCCAGCAGCTCCTGGGGCAACAATCAGCCCCAGCATTTT. The rearrangement uses TRBV5-8 and TRBJ1-5; maybe TRBD1 (5 bases). V was clipped by 3 bases and J by 3 bases, with 10 bases between them. This CDR3 has 14 amino acids. Per the germline V gene, CDR1 is SGHTS and CDR2 is YDEGEE. The variable domain in full, completed from reference TRBV5-8 and TRBJ1-5, reads EAGVTQSPTHLIKTRGQQATLRCSPISGHTSVYWYQQALGLGLQFLLWYDEGEERNRGNFPPRFSGRQFPNYSSELNVNALELEDSALYLCASSSWGNNQPQHFGDGTRLSIL.

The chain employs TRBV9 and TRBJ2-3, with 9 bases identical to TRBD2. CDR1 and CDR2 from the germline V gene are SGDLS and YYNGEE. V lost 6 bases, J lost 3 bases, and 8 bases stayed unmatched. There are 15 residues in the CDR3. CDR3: CASTQRGAGTDTQYF. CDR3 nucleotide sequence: TGTGCCAGCACGCAGCGGGGGGCAGGGACAGATACGCAGTATTTT. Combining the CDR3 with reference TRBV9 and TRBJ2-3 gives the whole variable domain DSGVTQTPKHLITATGQRVTLRCSPRSGDLSVYWYQQSLDQGLQFLIQYYNGEERAKGNILERFSAQQFPDLHSELNLSSLELGDSALYFCASTQRGAGTDTQYFGPGTRLTVL.

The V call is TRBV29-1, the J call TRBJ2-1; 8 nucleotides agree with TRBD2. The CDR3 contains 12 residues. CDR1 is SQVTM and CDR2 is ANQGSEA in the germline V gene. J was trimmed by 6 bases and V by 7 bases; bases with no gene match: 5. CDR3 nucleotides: TGCAGCGCGGGACTAGGGGTCAATGAGCAGTTCTTC. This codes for CSAGLGVNEQFF.

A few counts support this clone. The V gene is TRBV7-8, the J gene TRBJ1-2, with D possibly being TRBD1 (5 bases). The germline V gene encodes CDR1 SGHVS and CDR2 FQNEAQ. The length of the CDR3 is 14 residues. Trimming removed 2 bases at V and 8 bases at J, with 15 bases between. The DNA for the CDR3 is TGTGCCAGCAGCTTACAAGTCTCAGGGAACGGCTACACCTTC. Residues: CASSLQVSGNGYTF.

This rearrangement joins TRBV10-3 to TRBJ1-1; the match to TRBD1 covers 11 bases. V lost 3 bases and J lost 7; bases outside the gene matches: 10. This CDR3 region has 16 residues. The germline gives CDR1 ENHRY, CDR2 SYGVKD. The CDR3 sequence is CAISDAGTGGMGEAFF. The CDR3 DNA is TGTGCCATCAGTGATGCCGGGACAGGGGGAATGGGTGAAGCTTTCTTT.

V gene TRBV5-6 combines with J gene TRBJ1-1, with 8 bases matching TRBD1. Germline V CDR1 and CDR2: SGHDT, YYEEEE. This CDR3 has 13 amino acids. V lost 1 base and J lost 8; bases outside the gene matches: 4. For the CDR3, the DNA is TGTGCCAGCAGCTTGAACAACAGGGGGGAAGCTTTCTTT. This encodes CASSLNNRGEAFF.

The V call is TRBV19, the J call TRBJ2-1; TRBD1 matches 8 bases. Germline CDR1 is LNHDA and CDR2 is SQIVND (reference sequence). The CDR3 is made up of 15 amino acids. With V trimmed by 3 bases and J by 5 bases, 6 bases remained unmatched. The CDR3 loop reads CASSIQGASHNEQFF. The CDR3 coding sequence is TGTGCCAGTAGTATCCAGGGGGCGTCCCACAATGAGCAGTTCTTC.

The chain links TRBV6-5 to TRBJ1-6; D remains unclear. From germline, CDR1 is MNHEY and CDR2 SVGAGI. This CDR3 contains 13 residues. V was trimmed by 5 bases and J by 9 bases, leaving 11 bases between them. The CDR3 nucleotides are TGTGCCAGCAGTCTTTCTTCGGTTTCACCCCTCCACTTT. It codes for CASSLSSVSPLHF.